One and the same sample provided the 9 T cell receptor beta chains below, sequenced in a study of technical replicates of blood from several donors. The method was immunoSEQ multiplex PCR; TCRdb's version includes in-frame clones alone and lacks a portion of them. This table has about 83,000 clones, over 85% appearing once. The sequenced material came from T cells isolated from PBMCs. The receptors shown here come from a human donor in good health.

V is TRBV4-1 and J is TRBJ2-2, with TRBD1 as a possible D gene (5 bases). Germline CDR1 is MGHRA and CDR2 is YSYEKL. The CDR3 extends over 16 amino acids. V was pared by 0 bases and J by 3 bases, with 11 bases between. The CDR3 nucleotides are TGCGCCAGCAGCCAAGACCGGCAGGGCGACACCGGGGAGCTGTTTTTT. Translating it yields CASSQDRQGDTGELFF.

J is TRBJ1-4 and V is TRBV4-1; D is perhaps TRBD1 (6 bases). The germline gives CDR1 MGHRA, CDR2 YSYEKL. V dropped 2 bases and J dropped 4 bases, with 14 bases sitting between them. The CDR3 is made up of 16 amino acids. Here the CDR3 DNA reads TGCGCCAGCAGCCAACCAACCAGGGGATATAATGAAAAACTGTTTTTT. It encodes CASSQPTRGYNEKLFF.

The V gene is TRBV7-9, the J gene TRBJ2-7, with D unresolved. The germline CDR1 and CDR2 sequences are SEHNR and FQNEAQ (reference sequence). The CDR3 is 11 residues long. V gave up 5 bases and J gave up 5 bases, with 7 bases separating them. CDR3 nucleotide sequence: TGTGCCAGCAGCGTAGTCAACGAGCAGTACTTC. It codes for CASSVVNEQYF.

The DNA for the CDR3 is TGTGCCTGGAGCCTCCGGGGGGCTGGCTACACCTTC. Translating it yields CAWSLRGAGYTF. The rearrangement uses TRBV30 and TRBJ1-2; D possibly corresponds to TRBD1 (6 bases). The CDR3 covers 12 residues. The V and J ends lost 3 bases and 7 bases respectively, with 12 bases between them. Germline V lookup: CDR1 GTSNPN, CDR2 SVGIG (reference sequence). Filled out from reference TRBV30 and TRBJ1-2, the complete variable domain reads SQTIHQWPATLVQPVGSPLSLECTVEGTSNPNLYWYRQAAGRGLQLLFYSVGIGQISSEVPQNLSASRPQDRQFILSSKKLLLSDSGFYLCAWSLRGAGYTFGSGTRLTVV.

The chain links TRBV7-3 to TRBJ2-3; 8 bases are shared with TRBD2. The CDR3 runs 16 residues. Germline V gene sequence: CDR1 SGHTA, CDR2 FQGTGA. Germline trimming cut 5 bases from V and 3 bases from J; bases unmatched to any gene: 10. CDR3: CASSHGGRGATDTQYF. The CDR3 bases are TGTGCCAGCAGCCATGGGGGGCGGGGGGCGACAGATACGCAGTATTTT.

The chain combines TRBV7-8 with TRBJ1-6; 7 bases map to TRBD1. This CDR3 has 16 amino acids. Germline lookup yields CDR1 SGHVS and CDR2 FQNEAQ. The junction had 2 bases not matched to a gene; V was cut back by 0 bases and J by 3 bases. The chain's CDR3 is CASSLAAGGYNSPLHF. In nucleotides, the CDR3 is TGTGCCAGCAGCTTAGCGGCAGGGGGCTATAATTCACCCCTCCACTTT.

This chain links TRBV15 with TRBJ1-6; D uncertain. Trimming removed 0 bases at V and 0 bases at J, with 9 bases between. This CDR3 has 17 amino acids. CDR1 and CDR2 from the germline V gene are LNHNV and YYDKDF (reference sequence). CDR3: CATSREQAFSYNSPLHF. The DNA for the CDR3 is TGTGCCACCAGCAGAGAGCAGGCCTTCTCCTATAATTCACCCCTCCACTTT.

The CDR3 DNA reads TGTGCCAGCAGATCGGGGGGGCCCCCAAATGAGCAGTTCTTC. It specifies CASRSGGPPNEQFF. The chain is built from TRBV6-5 and TRBJ2-1; 8 bases are a match to TRBD2. V lost 6 bases, J lost 7 bases, and 8 bases stayed unmatched. Germline loops: CDR1 MNHEY, CDR2 SVGAGI. The CDR3 is 14 amino acids.

The CDR3 protein is CSVGTGGETQYF. The CDR3 nucleotides read TGCAGCGTTGGTACGGGGGGGGAGACCCAGTACTTC. The genes are TRBV29-1 and TRBJ2-5; 8 bases fit TRBD2. Trimming cost V 4 bases and J 5 bases; bases outside gene matches: 3. Per germline, CDR1 SQVTM and CDR2 ANQGSEA. The CDR3 has 12 amino acids.